Each of the 27 T cell receptor beta chains below was sequenced from the same sample in a study of vaccination and CD4 T cells after COVID-19. No antigen has been identified for these receptors. Researchers used the Oncomine TCR Beta short-read assay to sequence DNA from cultured CD4+ T cells. In TCRdb, the PCR reads were re-called with MiXCR into one record per CDR3 protein. The sample yields about 16,000 distinct CDR3 sequences, around 44% seen once. Treatment indicated: roughly ten-day PBMC culture with coronavirus spike peptide pools or control peptides (ViraFEST assay). Sequencing used CD4+ T cells from blood, cultured in vitro, obtained after SARS-CoV-2 vaccination. These receptors came from a human donor who had recovered from COVID-19.

This chain links TRBV28 with TRBJ2-4, with 11 bases lining up with TRBD2. The CDR3 contains 19 residues. Losses at the gene ends were 5 bases for V and 1 base for J; bases not matched to a gene: 13. CDR1 is MDHEN and CDR2 is SYDVKM in the germline V gene. The CDR3, as DNA: TGTGCCAGCAGTCCTACTAGCGGGAGTGGGTTATGGGCCAAAAACATTCAGTACTTC. This translates into CASSPTSGSGLWAKNIQYF.

For the CDR3, the DNA is TGCAGTGGAAATTCCCGGGACACCGTCTCCTACGAGCAGTACTTC. It translates to CSGNSRDTVSYEQYF. The chain carries TRBV20-1 and TRBJ2-7; TRBD1 might be the D (6 bases). Germline V lookup: CDR1 DFQATT, CDR2 SNEGSKA (reference sequence). V was cut by 7 bases and J by 0 bases, with 19 bases left in between. The length of the CDR3 is 15 residues.

This clonotype has just one count. The rearrangement links TRBV29-1 to TRBJ1-4, with D tentatively TRBD1 (5 bases). CDR1 and CDR2 from the germline V gene are SQVTM and ANQGSEA. Trimming took 4 bases from V and 8 from J, leaving 14 bases between them. The CDR3 runs to 13 residues. The CDR3 DNA follows: TGCAGCGTTGCGTTGGGGGGGAGGGAAAAACTGTTTTTT. Protein product: CSVALGGREKLFF.

In this sample, this clonotype turned up a few times. The rearrangement uses TRBV10-3 and TRBJ2-3; TRBD2 aligns across 10 bases. Germline loops: CDR1 ENHRY, CDR2 SYGVKD. This CDR3 region has 12 residues. The J segment lost 11 bases and the V segment lost 3 bases, leaving 2 bases of the junction unmatched. CDR3 nucleotides: TGTGCCATCAGTGAAGGACTAGCGGAGCAGTATTTT. Translating gives CAISEGLAEQYF.

This rearrangement joins TRBV20-1 to TRBJ2-7; no firm D call. Trimming cost V 0 bases and J 9 bases, with 9 bases left between them. The CDR3 runs 11 residues. The germline V gene has CDR1 DFQATT and CDR2 SNEGSKA (reference sequence). The CDR3 nucleotides read TGCAGTGCTAGAGATGGCCTGGTGCAGTACTTC. Its protein product is CSARDGLVQYF.

V and J are TRBV19 and TRBJ1-6; TRBD1 agrees at 10 bases. The CDR3 covers 16 residues. V dropped 6 bases and J dropped 7; count of bases not matched to a gene: 9. CDR1 LNHDA and CDR2 SQIVND come from the germline V gene (reference sequence). Here the CDR3 DNA reads TGTGCCAGTAGGTGGACAGGGGGAAGTCCAAATTCACCCCTCCACTTT. Its translation is CASRWTGGSPNSPLHF.

The chain recombines TRBV7-9 with TRBJ1-6; D not resolved. Germline CDR1 reads SEHNR; CDR2 reads FQNEAQ (reference sequence). The CDR3 contains 15 residues. V shed 3 bases and J shed 8 bases, with 14 bases lying between them. CDR3 protein: CASSFSSVPHSPLHF. Here the CDR3 DNA reads TGTGCCAGCAGCTTTAGTTCCGTACCCCATTCACCCCTCCACTTT. Complete variable domain (other parts from reference TRBV7-9 and TRBJ1-6): DTGVSQNPRHKITKRGQNVTFRCDPISEHNRLYWYRQTLGQGPEFLTYFQNEAQLEKSRLLSDRFSAERPKGSFSTLEIQRTEQGDSAMYLCASSFSSVPHSPLHFGNGTRLTVT.

This chain joins TRBV7-2 and TRBJ2-5; D remains unclear. The CDR3 sequence is 15 residues long. Trimming removed 5 bases from V and 5 bases from J, with 18 bases in between. Germline loops: CDR1 SGHTA, CDR2 FQGNSA. For the CDR3, the DNA is TGTGCCAGCAGCAAAAGCTGGGCTATCTCTGAGACCCAGTACTTC. Protein product: CASSKSWAISETQYF.

This sequence joins TRBV11-1 and TRBJ1-1; D perhaps matches TRBD1 (6 bases). The CDR3 covers 12 residues. Trimming took off 6 bases at V and 10 bases at J, with 15 bases between the two ends. The germline V gene has CDR1 SGHAT and CDR2 FQDESV (reference sequence). The CDR3 DNA reads as TGTGCCAGCAGACCGACCCGGGGGCGAGCTTTCTTT. As protein: CASRPTRGRAFF.

The chain employs TRBV12-3 or TRBV12-4 and TRBJ1-2; D ambiguous. The CDR3 has 16 residues. V lost 6 bases and J 4 bases, leaving 21 bases between the germline ends. The CDR3 region has the DNA TGTGCCAGCAGGCACCCAGACCCCCGGCATGGCTATGGCTACACCTTC. Residues: CASRHPDPRHGYGYTF.

The chain has TRBV2 and TRBJ2-3, with D uncertain. The germline gives CDR1 SNHLY, CDR2 FYNNEI. There are 12 residues in the CDR3. Trimming left V 6 bases short and J 6 bases short, with 10 bases between. The CDR3 DNA is TGTGCCAGCAGCCCGTCTGGGGATACGCAGTATTTT. The encoded protein is CASSPSGDTQYF.

V gene TRBV20-1 combines with J gene TRBJ2-5; TRBD2 matches at 8 bases. The J segment lost 3 bases and the V segment lost 5 bases, leaving 11 bases of the junction unmatched. Germline CDR1 is DFQATT and CDR2 is SNEGSKA (reference sequence). CDR3 length: 15 amino acids. CDR3 nucleotide sequence: TGCAGTGCTCATTCCCCCACGGGAGGGGAAGAGACCCAGTACTTC. Its translation: CSAHSPTGGEETQYF.

The chain employs TRBV2 and TRBJ2-5; D possibly corresponds to TRBD1 (5 bases). The germline CDR1 and CDR2 sequences are SNHLY and FYNNEI. With 6 bases removed from V and 2 bases from J, the gap between germline ends came to 13 bases. The CDR3 runs 14 residues. DNA for the CDR3: TGTGCCAGCAGACCCCCTCCAGGGCAAGAGACCCAGTACTTC. This translates into CASRPPPGQETQYF.

This clonotype was recorded a few times. This chain uses TRBV27 with TRBJ2-2; D remains unclear. CDR1 and CDR2 from the germline V gene are MNHEY and SMNVEV (reference sequence). The CDR3 covers 16 residues. V lost 5 bases and J 3 bases, leaving 16 bases between the germline ends. CDR3 in DNA: TGTGCCAGCAGTGAGTCGATGGGGTGGGACACCGGGGAGCTGTTTTTT. Translation gives CASSESMGWDTGELFF.

The rearrangement joins TRBV20-1 to TRBJ2-7, with D perhaps TRBD2 (5 bases). V lost 3 bases and J lost 4, with 13 bases in between. CDR1 is DFQATT, CDR2 SNEGSKA, per germline (reference sequence). This CDR3 region has 13 residues. CDR3 loop: CSASAGMPYEQYF. For the CDR3, the DNA is TGCAGTGCTAGCGCGGGCATGCCTTACGAGCAGTACTTC.

The chain is built from TRBV4-1 and TRBJ2-3; no definite D call. From germline, CDR1 is MGHRA and CDR2 YSYEKL. The CDR3 extends over 11 amino acids. V lost 6 bases and J 3 bases, leaving 4 bases between the germline ends. The CDR3 nucleotides are TGCGCCAGCAGACAGACAGATACGCAGTATTTT. Residues: CASRQTDTQYF.

The chain employs TRBV19 and TRBJ1-5; 8 nucleotides line up with TRBD1. Germline V CDR1 and CDR2: LNHDA, SQIVND (reference sequence). The CDR3 contains 14 residues. V trimming: 6 bases; J trimming: 1 base; junction bases outside the gene matches: 2. The chain's CDR3 is CASSPGGSNQPQHF. CDR3 DNA: TGTGCCAGTAGCCCAGGGGGCAGCAATCAGCCCCAGCATTTT.

Here the CDR3 reads CASSFSVQGARDGYTF. The CDR3 nucleotides read TGTGCCAGCAGCTTCTCAGTACAGGGTGCGAGGGATGGCTACACCTTC. The chain has TRBV7-2 and TRBJ1-2; weak D call: TRBD1 (6 bases). This CDR3 has 16 amino acids. V was shortened by 3 bases and J by 6 bases, with 20 bases between the two germline ends. Germline V gene lookup returns CDR1 SGHTA and CDR2 FQGNSA.

This chain uses TRBV20-1 with TRBJ2-1; D gene uncertain. CDR3 length: 12 amino acids. V was pared by 3 bases and J by 3 bases, with 6 bases between. Germline V gene data show CDR1 as DFQATT and CDR2 as SNEGSKA (reference sequence). Here the CDR3 reads CSASFSYNEQFF. Here the CDR3 DNA reads TGCAGTGCTAGCTTTAGCTACAATGAGCAGTTCTTC.

A note on this clonotype: At one end, the junction sequence differs from germline, possibly due to a read error. The J gene is TRBJ1-4, the V gene TRBV19, with D possibly matching TRBD1 (5 bases). The CDR3 is 15 residues long. The V gene's germline CDR1 is LNHDA and CDR2 SQIVND (reference sequence). The CDR3 sequence: CASSGGTAGNQKLFF. CDR3 DNA sequence: TGTGCCAGTAGTGGGGGGACCGCTGGTAATCAAAAACTGTTTTTT.

In this sample, this clonotype turned up a few times. The chain links TRBV6-1 to TRBJ2-3; maybe TRBD1 (6 bases). Trimming took 2 bases from V and 5 from J, leaving 11 bases between them. The CDR3 loop spans 14 amino acids. The germline gives CDR1 MNHNS, CDR2 SASEGT. This CDR3 reads CASSERGGVDTQYF. CDR3 nucleotide sequence: TGTGCCAGCAGTGAACGTGGGGGCGTAGATACGCAGTATTTT.

The V gene is TRBV6-1, the J gene TRBJ1-2, with TRBD1 identical over 7 bases. Losses at the gene ends were 7 bases for V and 3 bases for J; bases not matched to a gene: 5. Looked up from germline, CDR1 is MNHNS and CDR2 is SASEGT. The CDR3 contains 13 residues. This CDR3 is CASTRQGHYGYTF. CDR3 in DNA: TGTGCCAGCACTAGACAGGGCCACTATGGCTACACCTTC.

This clonotype has a handful of counts. The chain is built from TRBV5-1 and TRBJ2-2; D unclear. V shed 0 bases and J shed 2 bases, with 11 bases lying between them. Germline lookup yields CDR1 SGHRS and CDR2 YFSETQ. This CDR3 is built from 16 residues. The CDR3 region has the DNA TGCGCCAGCAGCTTGGCGACCGCCTCTAACACCGGGGAGCTGTTTTTT. Translation: CASSLATASNTGELFF.

This clonotype came up a few times. At one boundary the junction diverges from the germline segment, which might be a read error. The genes are TRBV10-3 and TRBJ2-3, with a weak D call TRBD1 (6 bases). This CDR3 has 13 amino acids. Germline loops: CDR1 ENHRY, CDR2 SYGVKD. The CDR3 nucleotides read TGTGCTATCAGTGGGGCAGGGGCAGATACGCAGTATTTT. It is translated as CAISGAGADTQYF.

This sequence joins TRBV21-1 and TRBJ1-5; the DNA was not compared with TRBD1, the D call given in the table. TRBV21-1 is described as a pseudogene. The CDR3 is 12 residues long. The CDR3 protein is CASSKQGQPQHF. For the CDR3, the DNA is TGTGCCAGCAGCAAACAGGGACAGCCCCAGCATTTT.

V is TRBV12-3 or TRBV12-4 and J is TRBJ2-3; D call uncertain. CDR3 length equals 15 residues. The V end was cut by 3 bases, the J end by 0 bases, with 10 bases between. CDR3 DNA sequence: TGTGCCAGCAGTTTCAGCCACACAAGCACAGATACGCAGTATTTT. Translation: CASSFSHTSTDTQYF.

This clonotype occurred a few times. The chain is built from TRBV5-4 and TRBJ2-5, with D unclear. Trimming stripped 3 bases from V and 4 bases from J, with 4 bases between. The germline V gene has CDR1 SGHNT and CDR2 YYREEE (reference sequence). The CDR3 has 11 amino acids. The chain's CDR3 is CASSWGETQYF. DNA for the CDR3: TGTGCCAGCAGCTGGGGAGAGACCCAGTACTTC.